This passage covers 27 T cell receptor beta chains from one sample sequenced in a study of T cells after yellow fever vaccination. A single record per CDR3 protein comes from TCRdb applying MiXCR to the 5' RACE reads. The table shows 95,000 to 150,000 distinct CDR3 sequences, with around 15% occurring only once. The sample here was CD8+ T cells sorted from PBMCs, taken 5 days after the yellow fever booster vaccination. The source of these receptors is a man aged 18-30 years who received the YFV17D yellow fever vaccine.

This clonotype was counted between two and nine times. The V and J genes are TRBV7-2 and TRBJ2-7; D not resolved. The CDR3 loop spans 14 amino acids. The V and J ends lost 1 base and 0 bases respectively, with 7 bases between them. Germline CDR1 and CDR2: SGHTA and FQGNSA. This CDR3 reads CASSLGPDSYEQYF. CDR3 bases: TGTGCCAGCAGCTTAGGGCCAGACTCCTACGAGCAGTACTTC.

This clonotype has a handful of counts. This chain joins TRBV20-1 and TRBJ1-5; no reliable D call. The CDR3 loop spans 14 amino acids. The germline V and J ends were trimmed by 0 bases and 6 bases, with 12 bases remaining between them. Germline lookup yields CDR1 DFQATT and CDR2 SNEGSKA (reference sequence). The CDR3 region has the DNA TGCAGTGCTAGAGAAGGAAAAGGAGGTCAGCCCCAGCATTTT. It specifies CSAREGKGGQPQHF.

The chain has TRBV29-1 and TRBJ2-5, with 13 bases fitting TRBD2. V was pared by 7 bases and J by 2 bases, with 4 bases of the junction left unmatched. CDR1 is SQVTM, CDR2 ANQGSEA, per germline. The CDR3 totals 14 residues. CDR3 protein: CSAGTSGVQETQYF. For the CDR3, the DNA is TGCAGCGCAGGGACTAGCGGGGTTCAAGAGACCCAGTACTTC. Combining the CDR3 with reference TRBV29-1 and TRBJ2-5 gives the whole variable domain SAVISQKPSRDICQRGTSLTIQCQVDSQVTMMFWYRQQPGQSLTLIATANQGSEATYESGFVIDKFPISRPNLTFSTLTVSNMSPEDSSIYLCSAGTSGVQETQYFGPGTRLLVL.

This chain uses TRBV7-2 with TRBJ2-1; 9 bases are a match to TRBD2. Germline CDR1 SGHTA, CDR2 FQGNSA. The CDR3 is 17 residues long. The V gene end was trimmed by 2 bases and the J gene end by 1 base; junction bases not matched to a gene: 6. DNA for the CDR3: TGTGCCAGCAGCTTAAACCCGGGACTAGCTTCCTACAATGAGCAGTTCTTC. Its translation: CASSLNPGLASYNEQFF.

The chain uses TRBV6-2 or TRBV6-3 and TRBJ2-1; D is uncertain. Trimming stripped 3 bases from V and 3 bases from J, with 6 bases between. The CDR3 runs to 13 residues. Germline values: CDR1 MNHEY, CDR2 SVGEGT. CDR3 in DNA: TGTGCCAGCAGTTATTGGGGCTACAATGAGCAGTTCTTC. It encodes CASSYWGYNEQFF.

This clonotype was recorded a few times. V is TRBV5-1 and J is TRBJ1-2; D unclear. The CDR3 has 17 residues. CDR1 and CDR2 (germline): SGHRS, YFSETQ. V dropped 1 base and J dropped 0 bases, with 16 bases sitting between them. This chain's CDR3 is CASSLSGRFSTNYGYTF. The CDR3 DNA reads as TGCGCCAGCAGCTTGTCGGGCAGATTTTCTACTAACTATGGCTACACCTTC. The whole variable domain, filled in from reference TRBV5-1 and TRBJ1-2, reads KAGVTQTPRYLIKTRGQQVTLSCSPISGHRSVSWYQQTPGQGLQFLFEYFSETQRNKGNFPGRFSGRQFSNSRSEMNVSTLELGDSALYLCASSLSGRFSTNYGYTFGSGTRLTVV.

V is TRBV12-3 or TRBV12-4 and J is TRBJ1-5; TRBD1 might be the D (6 bases). CDR3 length equals 12 residues. The V and J ends lost 6 bases and 6 bases respectively, with 9 bases between them. The CDR3 coding sequence is TGTGCCAGCAGAACAGGGTTTCAGCCCCAGCATTTT. This sequence encodes CASRTGFQPQHF.

V and J are TRBV6-5 and TRBJ2-2; tentatively, D is TRBD2 (5 bases). Germline-derived CDR1 and CDR2 are MNHEY and SVGAGI. V gave up 5 bases and J gave up 0 bases, with 13 bases separating them. The CDR3 is 16 residues long. The CDR3 DNA reads as TGTGCCAGCAGTGGAAGGACTTACGCGAACACCGGGGAGCTGTTTTTT. Its translation is CASSGRTYANTGELFF.

The chain uses TRBV6-1 and TRBJ1-5; 8 positions agree with TRBD1. Germline CDR1 MNHNS, CDR2 SASEGT. J gave up 5 bases and V 6 bases, and 9 bases lay outside the gene matches. CDR3 length: 15 residues. Written as DNA, the CDR3 is TGTGCCAGCAGGAAACAGGGGGTGAGTGATCAGCCCCAGCATTTT. Translation gives CASRKQGVSDQPQHF.

This chain uses TRBV7-9 with TRBJ2-1, with D hard to call. V was trimmed by 3 bases and J by 3 bases, leaving 6 bases between them. Germline values: CDR1 SEHNR, CDR2 FQNEAQ (reference sequence). The CDR3 is made up of 13 amino acids. CDR3 nucleotides: TGTGCCAGCAGCTTTCCCAGCTACAATGAGCAGTTCTTC. Translating gives CASSFPSYNEQFF.

The rearrangement links TRBV12-3 or TRBV12-4 to TRBJ2-1; D perhaps matches TRBD2 (5 bases). The CDR3 is made up of 14 amino acids. Between the trimmed V and J ends, which lost 3 bases and 10 bases, there was a span of 16 bases. In DNA, the CDR3 is TGTGCCAGCAGTTTCTGGACTCCCACGCACGAGCAGTTCTTC. It yields the protein CASSFWTPTHEQFF.

This chain uses TRBV27 with TRBJ1-1; 7 nucleotides align to TRBD1. CDR3 length equals 12 residues. The ends lost 3 bases at V and 13 bases at J; junction bases unmatched: 8. CDR1 and CDR2 (germline): MNHEY, SMNVEV (reference sequence). This CDR3 is CASSFPAGGIFF. CDR3 DNA: TGTGCCAGCAGTTTTCCCGCAGGGGGTATTTTCTTT.

This chain links TRBV6-6 with TRBJ1-2; D remains unclear. In germline, CDR1 is MNHNY, CDR2 SVGAGI (reference sequence). V lost 8 bases and J lost 3, with 7 bases in between. The length of the CDR3 is 11 residues. The CDR3 protein is CASRLDYGYTF. The CDR3 region has the DNA TGTGCCAGCCGCCTTGACTATGGCTACACCTTC.

In this sample, this clonotype turned up a few times. This chain joins TRBV6-6 and TRBJ2-3, with D perhaps TRBD1 (5 bases). V lost 3 bases, J lost 4 bases, and 11 bases lay in between. Germline loops: CDR1 MNHNY, CDR2 SVGAGI (reference sequence). The CDR3 spans 14 residues. The CDR3 reads CASSYAGASDTQYF. The CDR3 nucleotides are TGTGCCAGCAGTTATGCTGGGGCGTCAGATACGCAGTATTTT.

Many counts were recorded for this clonotype. This chain uses TRBV20-1 with TRBJ2-1; tentatively, D is TRBD1 or TRBD2 (5 bases each). Germline-derived CDR1 and CDR2 are DFQATT and SNEGSKA (reference sequence). Deletions cut 0 bases from V and 4 bases from J, with 10 bases between. The length of the CDR3 is 14 residues. CDR3: CSARERGVYNEQFF. As DNA, the CDR3 is TGCAGTGCTAGAGAGAGAGGGGTTTACAATGAGCAGTTCTTC.

The table lists this clonotype with a few counts. The chain is built from TRBV5-1 and TRBJ1-6, with 7 bases identical to TRBD1. Germline V gene sequence: CDR1 SGHRS, CDR2 YFSETQ. The V segment lost 4 bases and the J segment 6 bases; nucleotides outside the gene matches: 13. CDR3 length equals 17 residues. The CDR3: CASSQRSRDSGNSPLHF. The CDR3 DNA sequence: TGCGCCAGCAGCCAGCGTTCCCGGGACAGCGGTAATTCACCCCTCCACTTT. Full variable domain (outside the CDR3, taken from reference TRBV5-1 and TRBJ1-6): KAGVTQTPRYLIKTRGQQVTLSCSPISGHRSVSWYQQTPGQGLQFLFEYFSETQRNKGNFPGRFSGRQFSNSRSEMNVSTLELGDSALYLCASSQRSRDSGNSPLHFGNGTRLTVT.

This clonotype came up many times. The chain carries TRBV12-3 or TRBV12-4 and TRBJ2-5; D gene unclear. V dropped 1 base and J dropped 5 bases, with 2 bases sitting between them. This CDR3 comprises 11 residues. Written as DNA, the CDR3 is TGTGCCAGCAGTTTAGATGAGACCCAGTACTTC. It translates to CASSLDETQYF.

The chain links TRBV29-1 to TRBJ2-7; weak D call: TRBD2 (6 bases). Trimming left V 5 bases short and J 2 bases short, with 10 bases between. The CDR3 loop spans 12 amino acids. Germline assignment: CDR1 SQVTM and CDR2 ANQGSEA. The CDR3 DNA follows: TGCAGCGTTTTGGGGGAGGCCTACGAGCAGTACGTC. It specifies CSVLGEAYEQYV.

This clonotype was picked up a small number of times. The chain has TRBV10-3 and TRBJ1-5; TRBD1 might be the D (6 bases). Deletions cut 3 bases from V and 2 bases from J, with 11 bases between. From germline, CDR1 is ENHRY and CDR2 SYGVKD. This CDR3 contains 15 residues. CDR3 region: CAISEQGRGNQPQHF. Here the CDR3 DNA reads TGTGCCATCAGTGAACAGGGCCGGGGCAATCAGCCCCAGCATTTT.

The rearrangement uses TRBV4-3 and TRBJ2-5, with 9 bases aligning to TRBD2. J gave up 1 base and V 0 bases, and 3 bases lay outside the gene matches. The CDR3 spans 16 residues. Per the germline V gene, CDR1 is LGHNA and CDR2 is YSLEER. CDR3: CASSQEEGLAQETQYF. The CDR3 bases are TGCGCCAGCAGCCAAGAGGAGGGACTAGCCCAAGAGACCCAGTACTTC.

V usage is TRBV7-9 and J usage is TRBJ2-5; no firm D call. Germline V gene lookup returns CDR1 SEHNR and CDR2 FQNEAQ (reference sequence). V was trimmed by 5 bases and J by 2 bases, leaving 3 bases between them. This CDR3 region has 11 residues. The CDR3: CASSAQETQYF. The CDR3 DNA sequence: TGTGCCAGCAGCGCGCAAGAGACCCAGTACTTC.

The genes are TRBV14 and TRBJ1-4; D call uncertain. CDR1 is SGHDN and CDR2 is FVKESK in the germline V gene. This CDR3 region has 14 residues. Trimming took 1 base from V and 10 from J, leaving 13 bases between them. CDR3 DNA sequence: TGTGCCAGCAGCCAAGTCGGCAGTTTCGCAAAACTGTTTTTT. This translates into CASSQVGSFAKLFF. The full variable domain, completed using reference TRBV14 and TRBJ1-4, is EAGVTQFPSHSVIEKGQTVTLRCDPISGHDNLYWYRRVMGKEIKFLLHFVKESKQDESGMPNNRFLAERTGGTYSTLKVQPAELEDSGVYFCASSQVGSFAKLFFGSGTQLSVL.

For the CDR3, the DNA is TGCGCCAGCCACAAAATCTGGACAGGTGATAATGAAAAACTGTTTTTT. It specifies CASHKIWTGDNEKLFF. The chain recombines TRBV4-1 with TRBJ1-4; 7 bases fit TRBD1. The CDR3 is made up of 16 amino acids. The V gene's germline CDR1 is MGHRA and CDR2 YSYEKL. Trimming removed 8 bases from V and 4 bases from J; junction bases left unmatched: 13.

The rearrangement joins TRBV7-6 to TRBJ1-3; D is unclear. The germline CDR1 and CDR2 sequences are SGHVS and FNYEAQ. The CDR3 extends over 15 amino acids. V was trimmed by 5 bases and J by 2 bases, leaving 13 bases between them. CDR3 in amino acids: CASSPSGFPGNTIYF. The CDR3 DNA sequence: TGTGCCAGCAGCCCCAGCGGTTTTCCTGGAAACACCATATATTTT.

The chain couples TRBV6-2 or TRBV6-3 to TRBJ2-5, with no clear D. The CDR3 is made up of 14 amino acids. The germline V gene encodes CDR1 MNHEY and CDR2 SVGEGT. Trimming took off 0 bases at V and 5 bases at J, with 10 bases between the two ends. The CDR3 DNA sequence: TGTGCCAGCAGTTACTCGAAACACGGGGAGACCCAGTACTTC. It yields the protein CASSYSKHGETQYF.

In this sample, this clonotype turned up a few times. The V gene is TRBV29-1, the J gene TRBJ2-3, with D maybe TRBD1 (6 bases). CDR3 length: 16 amino acids. V lost 6 bases and J 2 bases, leaving 21 bases between the germline ends. Germline V CDR1 and CDR2: SQVTM, ANQGSEA. DNA of the CDR3: TGCAGCGTAACAGGGTCGAGCACCATGATCACAGATACGCAGTATTTT. This sequence encodes CSVTGSSTMITDTQYF.

CDR3 DNA: TGTGCTAGTGGTTTGGTAACCCCCCCACTAGCGGGGGGGATCTACGAGCAGTACTTC. Its protein is CASGLVTPPLAGGIYEQYF. The chain recombines TRBV12-5 with TRBJ2-7; the match to TRBD2 covers 13 bases. The CDR3 runs 19 residues. Germline CDR1 is LGHNT and CDR2 is FRNRAP. V lost 0 bases, J lost 3 bases, and 11 bases stayed unmatched.